These 3 T cell receptor beta chains were sequenced from one sample in a study of control samples from healthy donors and cancer patients. Clones were read by immunoSEQ multiplex PCR, and TCRdb kept only the in-frame ones, dropping some. The profile shows over 120,000 clones, 90% to 95% of them singletons. Input material: PBMCs. All receptors come from a man in his sixties with colorectal cancer.

The chain has TRBV5-3 and TRBJ1-6; 9 bases line up with TRBD1. TRBV5-3 is identified as an open reading frame with a role that is uncertain. Unmatched junction bases numbered 6, after V lost 8 bases and J lost 6 bases. The CDR3 length is 14 residues. The DNA of the CDR3 is TGTGCCAGGGCCGGGACAGGGAGTAATTCACCCCTCCACTTT. It encodes CARAGTGSNSPLHF.

In its sample, this clone was seen once. The V call is TRBV10-3, the J call TRBJ1-5, with TRBD1 as a possible D gene (6 bases). V shed 3 bases and J shed 9 bases, with 9 bases lying between them. The CDR3 is 12 residues long. CDR1 ENHRY and CDR2 SYGVKD come from the germline V gene. CDR3 sequence (DNA): TGTGCCATCAGTGACCAGGGGCGGCCCCAGCATTTT. It translates to CAISDQGRPQHF.

This sequence joins TRBV9 and TRBJ1-4; maybe TRBD1 (5 bases). Trimming removed 4 bases from V and 0 bases from J, with 16 bases in between. This CDR3 spans 17 amino acids. CDR1 SGDLS and CDR2 YYNGEE come from the germline V gene. CDR3 nucleotide sequence: TGTGCCAGCAGCCGGACTGGACACCCGGCAACTAATGAAAAACTGTTTTTT. Encoded protein: CASSRTGHPATNEKLFF.